This is a list of T cell receptor beta chains from one sample in a study of blood T cell repertoires in COVID-19. The repertoire was sequenced with immunoSEQ multiplex PCR; TCRdb's copy has only in-frame clones and lacks some. The table includes 130,000 to 150,000 clones, just under 80% detected once. Input material: peripheral blood. These receptors were obtained from a woman aged 55-69 years with acute or convalescent COVID-19. Both conserved end residues are part of each CDR3. D genes are given only for firm matches. Clone sizes are given selectively: once, few, many, or a class where the clone is expanded.

abundance: once
d_gene: .
j_gene: TRBJ1-3
v_gene: TRBV29-1
CDR3aa: CSVDPQGVGNTIYF
CDR3nt: TGCAGCGTTGATCCGCAGGGCGTTGGAAACACCATATATTTT

abundance: .
d_gene: .
j_gene: TRBJ2-2
v_gene: TRBV6-5
CDR3aa: CASSYSVENTGELFF
CDR3nt: TGTGCCAGCAGTTACTCAGTAGAAAACACCGGGGAGCTGTTTTTT

abundance: .
d_gene: .
j_gene: TRBJ1-1
v_gene: TRBV4-1
CDR3aa: CASSQDLSGATEAFF
CDR3nt: TGCGCCAGCAGCCAAGACCTCTCTGGGGCCACTGAAGCTTTCTTT

abundance: .
d_gene: .
j_gene: TRBJ1-1
v_gene: TRBV30
CDR3aa: CAWSITGNTEAFF
CDR3nt: TGTGCCTGGAGTATAACAGGCAACACTGAAGCTTTCTTT

abundance: .
d_gene: .
j_gene: TRBJ2-3
v_gene: TRBV19
CDR3aa: CASSIPLGVGPDTQYF
CDR3nt: TGTGCCAGTAGTATACCCCTAGGAGTGGGGCCAGATACGCAGTATTTT

abundance: .
d_gene: TRBD1
j_gene: TRBJ1-1
v_gene: TRBV27
CDR3aa: CASSFGAGGMNTEAFF
CDR3nt: TGTGCCAGCAGTTTCGGGGCAGGGGGCATGAACACTGAAGCTTTCTTT

abundance: .
d_gene: TRBD2
j_gene: TRBJ2-1
v_gene: TRBV19
CDR3aa: CASSMQRGSSYNEQFF
CDR3nt: TGTGCCAGTAGTATGCAGCGGGGAAGCTCCTACAATGAGCAGTTCTTC

abundance: .
d_gene: .
j_gene: TRBJ1-2
v_gene: TRBV2
CDR3aa: CASTRVGDYGYTF
CDR3nt: TGTGCCAGCACTCGGGTAGGGGACTATGGCTACACCTTC

abundance: .
d_gene: .
j_gene: TRBJ2-7
v_gene: TRBV7-9
CDR3aa: CASSNSPYEQYF
CDR3nt: TGTGCCAGCAGCAACAGCCCCTACGAGCAGTACTTC

abundance: few
d_gene: TRBD2
j_gene: TRBJ2-2
v_gene: TRBV29-1
CDR3aa: CSAVGTSGLEILNTGELFF
CDR3nt: TGCAGCGCGGTGGGGACTAGCGGGTTAGAAATTTTGAACACCGGGGAGCTGTTTTTT

abundance: .
d_gene: .
j_gene: TRBJ2-3
v_gene: TRBV14
CDR3aa: CASSQDGENTQYF
CDR3nt: TGTGCCAGCAGCCAAGATGGGGAGAATACGCAGTATTTT

abundance: .
d_gene: TRBD1
j_gene: TRBJ1-6
v_gene: TRBV5-1
CDR3aa: CASSSTGGDSPLHF
CDR3nt: TGCGCCAGCAGCTCTACAGGGGGCGATTCACCCCTCCACTTT

abundance: .
d_gene: TRBD2
j_gene: TRBJ2-2
v_gene: TRBV10-1
CDR3aa: CASRPRLASGELFF
CDR3nt: TGCGCCAGCAGGCCGCGACTAGCGTCCGGGGAGCTGTTTTTT

abundance: .
d_gene: .
j_gene: TRBJ2-7
v_gene: TRBV9
CDR3aa: CASSVKGGYEQYF
CDR3nt: TGTGCCAGCAGCGTAAAAGGAGGCTACGAGCAGTACTTC

abundance: .
d_gene: .
j_gene: TRBJ1-3
v_gene: TRBV11-3
CDR3aa: CASSFNAGSTIYF
CDR3nt: TGTGCCAGCAGCTTTAATGCGGGTTCCACCATATATTTT

abundance: .
d_gene: TRBD2
j_gene: TRBJ2-7
v_gene: TRBV27
CDR3aa: CASSPPSGRGYEQYF
CDR3nt: TGTGCCAGCAGTCCCCCCAGCGGGAGGGGGTACGAGCAGTACTTC

abundance: few
d_gene: .
j_gene: TRBJ2-3
v_gene: TRBV10-2
CDR3aa: CASSDPRRTTKGSTDTQYF
CDR3nt: TGCGCCAGCAGTGATCCGAGGCGGACAACAAAGGGGAGCACAGATACGCAGTATTTT

abundance: .
d_gene: .
j_gene: TRBJ1-6
v_gene: TRBV11-3
CDR3aa: CASSQMRGPYNSPLHF
CDR3nt: TGTGCCAGCAGCCAGATGCGGGGACCCTATAATTCACCCCTCCACTTT

abundance: .
d_gene: .
j_gene: TRBJ1-5
v_gene: TRBV19
CDR3aa: CASSQQNHQPQHF
CDR3nt: TGTGCCAGTAGTCAACAGAATCATCAGCCCCAGCATTTT

abundance: .
d_gene: .
j_gene: TRBJ1-1
v_gene: TRBV11-3
CDR3aa: CASSLGGNTEAFF
CDR3nt: TGTGCCAGCAGCCTCGGGGGGAACACTGAAGCTTTCTTT

abundance: .
d_gene: TRBD2
j_gene: TRBJ2-1
v_gene: TRBV9
CDR3aa: CASSLGLVAYNEQFF
CDR3nt: TGTGCCAGCAGCCTTGGACTAGTGGCCTACAATGAGCAGTTCTTC

abundance: .
d_gene: .
j_gene: TRBJ1-3
v_gene: TRBV20-1
CDR3aa: CSASSGDYSGNTIYF
CDR3nt: TGCAGTGCTAGTTCAGGGGATTACTCTGGAAACACCATATATTTT

abundance: .
d_gene: TRBD2
j_gene: TRBJ2-1
v_gene: TRBV6-2/TRBV6-3
CDR3aa: CASSYGGTSNEQFF
CDR3nt: TGTGCCAGCAGTTACGGCGGGACTAGTAATGAGCAGTTCTTC

abundance: .
d_gene: TRBD1
j_gene: TRBJ1-4
v_gene: TRBV7-9
CDR3aa: CASSLGGPGTGGLNEKLFF
CDR3nt: TGTGCCAGCAGCCTAGGAGGCCCCGGGACAGGGGGTTTAAATGAAAAACTGTTTTTT

abundance: .
d_gene: .
j_gene: TRBJ2-5
v_gene: TRBV28
CDR3aa: CASSLYPPDTLQETQYF
CDR3nt: TGTGCCAGCAGTTTATACCCCCCAGACACCCTTCAAGAGACCCAGTACTTC

abundance: .
d_gene: TRBD2
j_gene: TRBJ2-7
v_gene: TRBV10-2
CDR3aa: CASSETSGSYEQYF
CDR3nt: TGCGCCAGCAGTGAGACTAGCGGCTCCTACGAGCAGTACTTC

abundance: few
d_gene: .
j_gene: TRBJ2-7
v_gene: TRBV7-9
CDR3aa: CASSPDTVPYEQYF
CDR3nt: TGTGCCAGCAGCCCCGACACGGTGCCCTACGAGCAGTACTTC

abundance: .
d_gene: TRBD2
j_gene: TRBJ2-1
v_gene: TRBV11-3
CDR3aa: CASSGTSGKFFGNEQFF
CDR3nt: TGTGCCAGCAGCGGGACTAGCGGGAAATTTTTTGGCAATGAGCAGTTCTTC

abundance: few
d_gene: .
j_gene: TRBJ2-1
v_gene: TRBV6-5
CDR3aa: CASSYSGVNNEQFF
CDR3nt: TGTGCCAGCAGTTACTCAGGGGTCAACAATGAGCAGTTCTTC

abundance: .
d_gene: TRBD1
j_gene: TRBJ2-3
v_gene: TRBV27
CDR3aa: CASSLHNPRGRTDTQYF
CDR3nt: TGTGCCAGCAGTTTACACAATCCCAGGGGGCGCACAGATACGCAGTATTTT

abundance: .
d_gene: .
j_gene: TRBJ1-6
v_gene: TRBV2
CDR3aa: CASSGAGRRALHF
CDR3nt: TGTGCCAGCAGTGGGGCAGGGAGGAGAGCCCTCCACTTT

abundance: .
d_gene: .
j_gene: TRBJ2-3
v_gene: TRBV7-9
CDR3aa: CASSLDRADTQYF
CDR3nt: TGTGCCAGCAGCTTAGACAGGGCAGATACGCAGTATTTT

abundance: .
d_gene: TRBD1
j_gene: TRBJ2-6
v_gene: TRBV4-1
CDR3aa: CASSQDGTVGANVLTF
CDR3nt: TGCGCCAGCAGCCAAGATGGGACAGTGGGGGCCAACGTCCTGACTTTC

abundance: .
d_gene: .
j_gene: TRBJ2-7
v_gene: TRBV19
CDR3aa: CASSIRGFSYEQYF
CDR3nt: TGTGCCAGTAGTATCAGGGGTTTCTCCTACGAGCAGTACTTC

abundance: .
d_gene: TRBD2
j_gene: TRBJ2-3
v_gene: TRBV29-1
CDR3aa: CSVEGGSNADTQYF
CDR3nt: TGCAGCGTAGAAGGCGGGAGCAACGCAGATACGCAGTATTTT

abundance: .
d_gene: TRBD1
j_gene: TRBJ2-4
v_gene: TRBV27
CDR3aa: CASSSPGQRNIQYF
CDR3nt: TGTGCCAGCAGTTCTCCGGGACAGAGAAACATTCAGTACTTC

abundance: few
d_gene: TRBD1
j_gene: TRBJ1-2
v_gene: TRBV7-9
CDR3aa: CASSLGRDRGRAYGYTF
CDR3nt: TGTGCCAGCAGCTTAGGCCGGGACAGGGGTAGGGCCTATGGCTACACCTTC

abundance: .
d_gene: .
j_gene: TRBJ2-5
v_gene: TRBV19
CDR3aa: CASNTGGGALGGETQYF
CDR3nt: TGTGCCAGCAACACAGGCGGAGGGGCCCTTGGGGGAGAGACCCAGTACTTC

abundance: .
d_gene: TRBD2
j_gene: TRBJ2-5
v_gene: TRBV11-2
CDR3aa: CASSFRSGLAGGGAQYF
CDR3nt: TGTGCCAGCAGCTTTAGGTCGGGACTAGCGGGAGGAGGGGCCCAGTACTTC

abundance: .
d_gene: TRBD2
j_gene: TRBJ2-3
v_gene: TRBV6-6
CDR3aa: CASSYGGRGTDTQYF
CDR3nt: TGTGCCAGCAGTTACGGCGGGAGGGGCACAGATACGCAGTATTTT

abundance: once
d_gene: .
j_gene: TRBJ2-1
v_gene: TRBV10-3
CDR3aa: CAIQLVPHEQFF
CDR3nt: TGTGCCATCCAGCTAGTGCCCCATGAGCAGTTCTTC

abundance: .
d_gene: TRBD1
j_gene: TRBJ1-1
v_gene: TRBV19
CDR3aa: CASSIGQGAHTEAFF
CDR3nt: TGTGCCAGTAGTATAGGACAGGGGGCGCATACTGAAGCTTTCTTT

abundance: .
d_gene: .
j_gene: TRBJ2-3
v_gene: TRBV27
CDR3aa: CASSLWFGGTTLSDTQYF
CDR3nt: TGTGCCAGCAGTTTATGGTTCGGCGGAACCACTTTATCAGATACGCAGTATTTT